This record covers a single T cell receptor beta chain. Its antigen is not identified. Germline values: CDR1 SEHNR, CDR2 FQNEAQ (reference sequence). V was trimmed by 2 bases and J by 4 bases, leaving 17 bases between them. The CDR3 contains 16 residues. This specimen belongs to a study of post-analysis software for immune sequencing data. Overall study context: The patients showed relapsing-remitting, secondary progressive and progressive-relapsing multiple sclerosis courses. Study-level findings and limits: Normalized Chao1 diversity in multiple sclerosis patients fell significantly below that of controls. About five TRBV segments, including TRBV5-6, TRBV5-1 and TRBV20-1, were more frequent in patients than controls.

Sequencing libraries made from TCR beta cDNA carried unique molecular identifiers. TCRdb reanalysed the PCR reads using MiXCR and keeps one entry per CDR3 protein. Here the sample spans roughly 580,000 distinct CDR3 sequences, around 44% being singletons. Input material: blood. This receptor was identified in a girl between 10 and 17 years old with multiple sclerosis. V usage is TRBV7-9 and J usage is TRBJ1-1; maybe TRBD1 (6 bases). CDR3 nucleotides: TGTGCCAGCAGCTTACCGTATAATAGGGGGATCACTGAAGCTTTCTTT. Residues: CASSLPYNRGITEAFF.